Listed below are T cell receptor beta chains from one sample, sequenced in a study of cytomegalovirus exposure and HLA in healthy donors. Libraries were prepared by immunoSEQ multiplex PCR; TCRdb keeps only in-frame clonotypes and omits some of them. The table includes over 100,000 clones, over 60% detected once. The sequencing input was PBMCs. These receptors were collected from a man between 18 and 35 years old in good health and CMV-seronegative. The CDR3 runs from the conserved cysteine through the conserved F or W. The order of the fields is V gene, clone size, D gene, J gene, CDR3 length, CDR3 DNA, CDR3 protein. D genes are given only for firm matches. Expanded clones get a size class; other rows say once, few or many, or leave the size out.

V: TRBV5-5; size: -; D: TRBD1; J: TRBJ1-5; length: 17; DNA: TGTGCCAGCAGTTGGGGGGCTGACAGGGGGCTGAACCAGCCCCAGCATTTT; CDR3: CASSWGADRGLNQPQHF
V: TRBV5-4; size: few; D: -; J: TRBJ2-5; length: 13; DNA: TGTGCCAGCAGCTTGGTTTCGGAAGAGACCCAGTACTTC; CDR3: CASSLVSEETQYF
V: TRBV7-9; size: -; D: TRBD1; J: TRBJ2-7; length: 14; DNA: TGTGCCAGCAGCCCTGGGACAGGGACCTACGAGCAGTACTTC; CDR3: CASSPGTGTYEQYF
V: TRBV29-1; size: -; D: -; J: TRBJ1-2; length: 13; DNA: TGCAGCGTCGAAGATTTACAGAGGGATGGCTACACCTTC; CDR3: CSVEDLQRDGYTF
V: TRBV2; size: -; D: -; J: TRBJ1-2; length: 12; DNA: TGTGCCAGCAGTCGGGTTAGCTATGGCTACACCTTC; CDR3: CASSRVSYGYTF
V: TRBV27; size: -; D: TRBD2; J: TRBJ2-1; length: 13; DNA: TGTGCCAGCAGTCCTAGCGGGAGGGCTGAGCAGTTCTTC; CDR3: CASSPSGRAEQFF
V: TRBV27; size: few; D: -; J: TRBJ2-1; length: 15; DNA: TGTGCCAGCAGTCCTTGCGTGTGCTCCTACAATGAGCAGTTCTTC; CDR3: CASSPCVCSYNEQFF
V: TRBV30; size: -; D: -; J: TRBJ2-7; length: 14; DNA: TGTGCCTGGACGCCTGGGGGGATGCCGTACGAGCAGTACTTC; CDR3: CAWTPGGMPYEQYF
V: TRBV6-1; size: -; D: -; J: TRBJ2-3; length: 16; DNA: TGTGCCAGCAGTGATCACGCAGGGCCGAGCACAGATACGCAGTATTTT; CDR3: CASSDHAGPSTDTQYF
V: TRBV5-1; size: -; D: TRBD2; J: TRBJ2-7; length: 16; DNA: TGCGCCAGCGCCCCCTATTCACGACTAGCGGGAGGCGAGCAGTACTTC; CDR3: CASAPYSRLAGGEQYF
V: TRBV7-8; size: -; D: -; J: TRBJ1-2; length: 15; DNA: TGTGCCAGCAGCTCCCCAATGGGGGGGTACTATGGCTACACCTTC; CDR3: CASSSPMGGYYGYTF
V: TRBV14; size: -; D: TRBD2; J: TRBJ2-7; length: 13; DNA: TGTGCCAGCAGCCTAGCGGGAACCTACGAGCAGTACTTC; CDR3: CASSLAGTYEQYF
V: TRBV6-1; size: -; D: TRBD1; J: TRBJ2-2; length: 13; DNA: TGTGCCAGCAGGGACAGGGATGGCGGGGAGCTGTTTTTT; CDR3: CASRDRDGGELFF
V: TRBV9; size: -; D: TRBD2; J: TRBJ2-5; length: 15; DNA: TGTGCCAGCAGTCCTCTAGCGGGGGGGCACGAGACCCAGTACTTC; CDR3: CASSPLAGGHETQYF
V: TRBV6-1; size: few; D: -; J: TRBJ1-1; length: 14; DNA: TGTGCCAGCTTCGGACGACAGGCGAGAACTGAAGCTTTCTTT; CDR3: CASFGRQARTEAFF